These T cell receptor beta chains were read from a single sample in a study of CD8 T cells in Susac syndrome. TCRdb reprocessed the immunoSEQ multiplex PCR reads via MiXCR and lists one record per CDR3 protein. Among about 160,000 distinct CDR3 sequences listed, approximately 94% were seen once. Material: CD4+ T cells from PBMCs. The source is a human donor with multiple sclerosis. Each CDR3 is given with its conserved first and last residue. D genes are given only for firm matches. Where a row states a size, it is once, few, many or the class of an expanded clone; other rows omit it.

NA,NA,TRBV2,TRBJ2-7,CASSTPPRGSSYEQYF,TGTGCCAGCAGTACCCCTCCGCGTGGAAGCTCCTACGAGCAGTACTTC
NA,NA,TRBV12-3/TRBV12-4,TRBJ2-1,CASSVGDRGLQFF,TGTGCCAGCAGTGTAGGAGACCGGGGACTGCAGTTCTTC
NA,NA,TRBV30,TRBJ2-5,CAWSVSRDQETQYF,TGTGCCTGGAGTGTATCGCGGGACCAAGAGACCCAGTACTTC
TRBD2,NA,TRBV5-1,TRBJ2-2,CASSWTSDPGELFF,TGCGCCAGCAGTTGGACTAGCGACCCCGGGGAGCTGTTTTTT
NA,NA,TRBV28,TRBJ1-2,CASSSGRENYGYTF,TGTGCCAGCAGTTCCGGACGGGAGAACTATGGCTACACCTTC
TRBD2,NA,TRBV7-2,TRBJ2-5,CASSFWGLAGKAQYF,TGTGCCAGCAGCTTTTGGGGACTAGCGGGGAAGGCCCAGTACTTC
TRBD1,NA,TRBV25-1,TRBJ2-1,CASSETGTGGLWGYNEQFF,TGTGCCAGCAGTGAAACCGGGACAGGGGGACTCTGGGGCTACAATGAGCAGTTCTTC
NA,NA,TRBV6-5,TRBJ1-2,CASSYGGSVSGGYTF,TGTGCCAGCAGTTATGGGGGCTCGGTTTCAGGTGGCTACACCTTC
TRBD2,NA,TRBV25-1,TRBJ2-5,CASSEISGRLETQYF,TGTGCCAGCAGTGAAATTAGCGGGAGGCTGGAGACCCAGTACTTC
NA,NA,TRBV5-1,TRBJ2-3,CASSFQAAQPPNTQYF,TGCGCCAGCAGCTTTCAGGCGGCCCAACCTCCGAATACGCAGTATTTT
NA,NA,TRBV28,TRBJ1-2,CASKGLNYGYTF,TGTGCCAGCAAGGGCCTTAACTATGGCTACACCTTC
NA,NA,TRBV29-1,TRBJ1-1,CSVSVIEGTEAFF,TGCAGCGTTAGTGTAATAGAGGGCACTGAAGCTTTCTTT
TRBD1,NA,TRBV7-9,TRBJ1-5,CASSTGSNQPQHF,TGTGCCAGTTCGACAGGGAGCAATCAGCCCCAGCATTTT
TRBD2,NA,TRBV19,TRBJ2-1,CASRSILAGGNEQFF,TGTGCCAGTAGGTCGATCCTAGCGGGAGGGAATGAGCAGTTCTTC
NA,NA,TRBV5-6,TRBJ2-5,CASSSQPKAEETQYF,TGTGCCAGCAGCTCCCAGCCAAAAGCGGAAGAGACCCAGTACTTC
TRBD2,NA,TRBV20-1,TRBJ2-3,CSAAPPLAGGSTDTQYF,TGCAGTGCTGCCCCCCCCCTGGCGGGAGGAAGCACAGATACGCAGTATTTT
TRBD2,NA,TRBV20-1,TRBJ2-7,CSAIGSSGVPYEQYF,TGCAGTGCGATTGGTTCTAGCGGGGTGCCCTACGAGCAGTACTTC
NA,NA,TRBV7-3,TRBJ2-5,CASSRGNTETQYF,TGTGCCAGCAGCCGAGGGAACACAGAGACCCAGTACTTC
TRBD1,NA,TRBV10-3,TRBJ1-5,CAIRSGTGVGQHF,TGTGCCATCAGGTCCGGGACAGGGGTAGGCCAGCATTTT
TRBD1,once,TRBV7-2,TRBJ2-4,CASRGGMNIQYF,TGTGCCAGCAGAGGGGGCATGAACATTCAGTACTTC
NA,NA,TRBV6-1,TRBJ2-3,CASRSIGADTQYF,TGTGCCAGCAGGTCTATAGGGGCAGATACGCAGTATTTT
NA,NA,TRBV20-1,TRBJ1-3,CSASSGRGGNTIYF,TGCAGTGCTAGTTCCGGACGTGGGGGAAACACCATATATTTT
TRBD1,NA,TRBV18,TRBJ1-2,CASSPDRDYGYTF,TGTGCCAGCTCACCGGACAGGGACTATGGCTACACCTTC
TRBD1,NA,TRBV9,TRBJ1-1,CASSKMTGVDTEAFF,TGTGCCAGCAGCAAAATGACAGGGGTGGACACTGAAGCTTTCTTT
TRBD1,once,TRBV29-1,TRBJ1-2,CSVAPGQRGYTF,TGCAGCGTTGCCCCGGGACAGCGCGGCTACACCTTC
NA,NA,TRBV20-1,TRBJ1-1,CSANQGGSEAFF,TGCAGTGCTAACCAAGGGGGTAGTGAAGCTTTCTTT
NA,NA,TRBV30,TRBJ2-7,CAWSVRGHEQYF,TGTGCCTGGAGTGTCAGAGGACACGAGCAGTACTTC
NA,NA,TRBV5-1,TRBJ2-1,CASGGGVSSYNEQFF,TGCGCCAGTGGGGGCGGGGTGAGCTCCTACAATGAGCAGTTCTTC
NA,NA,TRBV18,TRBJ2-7,CASSPDGAYEQYF,TGTGCCAGCTCACCGGACGGGGCCTACGAGCAGTACTTC
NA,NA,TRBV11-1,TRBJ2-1,CASSNSGGGLDDEQFF,TGTGCCAGCAGCAACAGCGGTGGGGGGCTGGACGATGAGCAGTTCTTC
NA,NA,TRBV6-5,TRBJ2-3,CASSYGRGSLVGTDTQYF,TGTGCCAGCAGTTATGGCCGAGGGAGTTTGGTGGGCACAGATACGCAGTATTTT
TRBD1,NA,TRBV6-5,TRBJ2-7,CASRSGQAPLLEQYF,TGTGCCAGCAGATCGGGACAGGCCCCACTGCTCGAGCAGTACTTC
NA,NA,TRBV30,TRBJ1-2,CACWDGSYGYTF,TGTGCCTGCTGGGACGGTTCCTATGGCTACACCTTC
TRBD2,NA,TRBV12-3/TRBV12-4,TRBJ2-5,CASSLGLAGVGTQYF,TGTGCCAGCAGTTTGGGGCTAGCGGGAGTTGGGACCCAGTACTTC
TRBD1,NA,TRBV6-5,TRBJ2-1,CASRADRQPYNEQFF,TGTGCCAGCAGGGCGGACAGGCAACCCTACAATGAGCAGTTCTTC
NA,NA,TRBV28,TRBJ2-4,CASSLQGIGLDIQYF,TGTGCCAGCAGTCTACAGGGTATCGGTTTAGACATTCAGTACTTC
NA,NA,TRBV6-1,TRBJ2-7,CASSGGRRVSYEQYF,TGTGCCAGCAGTGGTGGGAGAAGGGTTTCCTACGAGCAGTACTTC
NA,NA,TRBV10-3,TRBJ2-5,CAISGEADYQETQYF,TGTGCCATCAGCGGTGAAGCGGACTACCAAGAGACCCAGTACTTC
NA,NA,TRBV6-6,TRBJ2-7,CASSINYEQYF,TGTGCCAGCAGTATCAATTACGAGCAGTACTTC
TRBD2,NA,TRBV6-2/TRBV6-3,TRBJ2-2,CASSKGLADYTGELFF,TGTGCCAGCAGTAAAGGACTAGCGGACTACACCGGGGAGCTGTTTTTT
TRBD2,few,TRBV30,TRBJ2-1,CAWSGRTSGNEQFF,TGTGCCTGGAGTGGTAGGACTAGCGGGAATGAGCAGTTCTTC
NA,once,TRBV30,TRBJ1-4,CAYHRVGGEKLFF,TGTGCGTACCACAGGGTCGGGGGAGAAAAACTGTTTTTT
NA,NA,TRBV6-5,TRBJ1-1,CASKGGNTEAFF,TGTGCCAGCAAGGGGGGGAACACTGAAGCTTTCTTT
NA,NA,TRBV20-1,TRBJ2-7,CSASYNFGGPYEQYF,TGCAGTGCTAGTTACAATTTCGGGGGGCCGTACGAGCAGTACTTC
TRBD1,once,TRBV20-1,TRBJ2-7,CSASSDREDGEQYF,TGCAGTGCTTCTTCGGACAGGGAAGATGGCGAGCAGTACTTC